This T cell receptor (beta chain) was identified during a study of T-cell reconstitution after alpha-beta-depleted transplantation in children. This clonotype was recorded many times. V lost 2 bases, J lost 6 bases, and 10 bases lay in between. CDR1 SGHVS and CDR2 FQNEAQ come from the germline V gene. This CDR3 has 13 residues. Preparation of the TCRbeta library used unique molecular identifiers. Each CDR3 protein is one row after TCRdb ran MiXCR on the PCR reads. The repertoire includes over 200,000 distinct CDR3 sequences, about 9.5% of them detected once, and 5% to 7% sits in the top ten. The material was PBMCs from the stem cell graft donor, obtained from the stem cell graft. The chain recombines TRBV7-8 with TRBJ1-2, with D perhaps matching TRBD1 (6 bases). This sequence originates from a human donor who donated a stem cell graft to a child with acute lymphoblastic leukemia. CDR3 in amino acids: CASSLSNRDGYTF. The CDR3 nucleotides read TGTGCCAGCAGCTTATCGAACAGGGATGGCTACACCTTC.